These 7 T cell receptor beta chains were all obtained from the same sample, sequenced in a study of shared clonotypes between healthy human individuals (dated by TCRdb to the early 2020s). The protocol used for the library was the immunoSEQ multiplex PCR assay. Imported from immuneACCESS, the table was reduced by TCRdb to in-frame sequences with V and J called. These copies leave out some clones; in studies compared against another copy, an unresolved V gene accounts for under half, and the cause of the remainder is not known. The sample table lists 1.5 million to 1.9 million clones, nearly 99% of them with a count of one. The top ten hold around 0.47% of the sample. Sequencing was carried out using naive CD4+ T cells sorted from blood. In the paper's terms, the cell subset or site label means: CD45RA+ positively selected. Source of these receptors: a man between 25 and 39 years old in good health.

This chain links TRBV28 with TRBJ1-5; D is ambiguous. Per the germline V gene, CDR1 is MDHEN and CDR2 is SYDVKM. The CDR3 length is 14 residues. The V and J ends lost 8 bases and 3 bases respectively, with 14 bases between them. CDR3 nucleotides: TGTGCCAGCGGTTCCAGCCGCTACAATCAGCCCCAGCATTTT. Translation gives CASGSSRYNQPQHF. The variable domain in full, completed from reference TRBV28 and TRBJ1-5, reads DVKVTQSSRYLVKRTGEKVFLECVQDMDHENMFWYRQDPGLGLRLIYFSYDVKMKEKGDIPEGYSVSREKKERFSLILESASTNQTSMYLCASGSSRYNQPQHFGDGTRLSIL.

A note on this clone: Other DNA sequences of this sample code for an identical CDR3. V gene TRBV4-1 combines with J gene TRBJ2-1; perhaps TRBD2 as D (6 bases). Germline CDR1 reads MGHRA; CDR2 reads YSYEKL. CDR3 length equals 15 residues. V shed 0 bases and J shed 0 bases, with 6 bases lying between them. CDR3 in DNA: TGCGCCAGCAGCCAAGACGGGAGCTCCTACAATGAGCAGTTCTTC. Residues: CASSQDGSSYNEQFF.

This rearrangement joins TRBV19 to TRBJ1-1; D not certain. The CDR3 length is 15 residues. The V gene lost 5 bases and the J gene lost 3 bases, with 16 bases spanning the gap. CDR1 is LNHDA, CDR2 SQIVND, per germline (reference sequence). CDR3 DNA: TGTGCCAGTAGTGGCATCGCCATATCCTACACTGAAGCTTTCTTT. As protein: CASSGIAISYTEAFF. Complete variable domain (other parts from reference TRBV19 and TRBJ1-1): DGGITQSPKYLFRKEGQNVTLSCEQNLNHDAMYWYRQDPGQGLRLIYYSQIVNDFQKGDIAEGYSVSREKKESFPLTVTSAQKNPTAFYLCASSGIAISYTEAFFGQGTRLTVV.

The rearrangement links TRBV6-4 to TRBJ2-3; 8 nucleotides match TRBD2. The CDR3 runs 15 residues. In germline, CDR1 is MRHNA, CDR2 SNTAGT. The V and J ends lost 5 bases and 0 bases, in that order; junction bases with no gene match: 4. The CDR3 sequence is CASSLSGSSTDTQYF. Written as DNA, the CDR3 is TGTGCCAGCAGTCTCAGCGGGAGCAGCACAGATACGCAGTATTTT.

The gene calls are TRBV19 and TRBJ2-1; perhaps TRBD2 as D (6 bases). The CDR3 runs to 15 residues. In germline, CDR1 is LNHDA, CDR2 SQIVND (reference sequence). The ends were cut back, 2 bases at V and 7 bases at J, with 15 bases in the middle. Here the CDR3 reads CASSIPGSGGNEQFF. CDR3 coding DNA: TGTGCCAGTAGTATACCGGGCTCAGGAGGGAATGAGCAGTTCTTC.

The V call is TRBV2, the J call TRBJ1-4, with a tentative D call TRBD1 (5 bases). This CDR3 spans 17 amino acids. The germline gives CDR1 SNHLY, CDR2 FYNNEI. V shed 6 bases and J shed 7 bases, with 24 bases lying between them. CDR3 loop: CASSRSFSGLRGEKLFF. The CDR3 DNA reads TGTGCCAGCAGCAGGAGTTTTTCAGGGTTGCGTGGTGAAAAACTGTTTTTT.

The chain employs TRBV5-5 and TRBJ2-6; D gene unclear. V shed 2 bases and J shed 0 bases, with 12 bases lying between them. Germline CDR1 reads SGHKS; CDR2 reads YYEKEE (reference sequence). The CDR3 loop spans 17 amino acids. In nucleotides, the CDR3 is TGTGCCAGCAGCTTAGGTCGTGTCGCCTCTGGGGCCAACGTCCTGACTTTC. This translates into CASSLGRVASGANVLTF.